A selection of T cell receptor beta chains follows, all from one sample in a study of long-term antiretroviral therapy in people with HIV. Libraries were prepared by immunoSEQ multiplex PCR; TCRdb keeps only in-frame clonotypes and omits some of them. The sample yields 40,000 or so clones, 80% to 90% seen once. The sequencing used unsorted PBMCs, collected just before starting antiretroviral therapy. These receptors came from a woman younger than 35 with HIV. The CDR3 runs from the conserved cysteine through the conserved F or W. A D gene is named only where the DNA matches it firmly. Size tells how often a clone was seen (once, few, many) or the class of an expanded clone, and some rows leave it out.

TRBD1,TRBV11-2,.,TRBJ1-3,TGTGCCAGCAGCTTGACAGGGGCAAACACCATATATTTT,CASSLTGANTIYF
TRBD2,TRBV6-4,.,TRBJ2-3,TGTGCCAGCAGTGACAGGCGGGAGAGCGATACGCAGTATTTT,CASSDRRESDTQYF
.,TRBV27,.,TRBJ2-6,TGTGCCAGCAGTTTACAGGGAGCGTCCGGGGCCAACGTCCTGACTTTC,CASSLQGASGANVLTF
TRBD1,TRBV2,.,TRBJ1-6,TGTGCCAGCAGTGTCGGGACAGGGTTTAATTCACCCCTCCACTTT,CASSVGTGFNSPLHF
TRBD2,TRBV28,.,TRBJ2-3,TGTGCCAGCAGTTTGCGGGGAGGGGTGACAGATACGCAGTATTTT,CASSLRGGVTDTQYF
.,TRBV11-2,.,TRBJ2-7,TGTGCCAGCAGCTTCGGGCCCAGTGAGCAGTACTTC,CASSFGPSEQYF
.,TRBV9,.,TRBJ2-3,TGTGCCAGCAGCGTAACAGCCCTCCGCACAGATACGCAGTATTTT,CASSVTALRTDTQYF
.,TRBV23-1,.,TRBJ2-5,TGCGCCAGCAGTCCCGGCGAAGAGACCCAGTACTTC,CASSPGEETQYF
.,TRBV6-5,.,TRBJ2-1,TGTGCCAGCAGTCCTCGTTCGTCGTTTAGTGAGCAGTTCTTC,CASSPRSSFSEQFF
.,TRBV7-3,.,TRBJ1-1,TGTGCCAGCAGCTTAAGTTCAGGAACTGAAGCTTTCTTT,CASSLSSGTEAFF
TRBD2,TRBV6-5,.,TRBJ2-7,TGTGCCAGCAGACACACTAGCGCCCGCTCCTACGAGCAGTACTTC,CASRHTSARSYEQYF
.,TRBV5-1,.,TRBJ2-5,TGCGCCAGCAGCTTGGGGGAGTACCAAGAGACCCAGTACTTC,CASSLGEYQETQYF
.,TRBV25-1,.,TRBJ2-7,TGTGCCAGCAGCAAGGCAGGGCCAGGGTACGAGCAGTACTTC,CASSKAGPGYEQYF
.,TRBV10-3,.,TRBJ2-1,TGTGCCATCAGTGAGTCTTTCGAGGGGAGTGAGCAGTTCTTC,CAISESFEGSEQFF
.,TRBV14,medium-sized,TRBJ1-2,TGTGCCAGCAGCCAAGACATAACAGGAACAGGCCCCTCCTATGGCTACACCTTC,CASSQDITGTGPSYGYTF
TRBD2,TRBV7-9,.,TRBJ2-3,TGTGCCAGCAGCTTCCGGACTAGCGGGAGCTTAACGTATTTT,CASSFRTSGSLTYF
TRBD1,TRBV28,.,TRBJ2-7,TGTGCCAGCAACAGGGGGCTGGACGAGCAGTACTTC,CASNRGLDEQYF
TRBD2,TRBV15,.,TRBJ2-1,TGTGCCACCAGCAGAGATCGTCCCGGCGGGAGGATCGAAAACGACTACAATGAGCAGTTCTTC,CATSRDRPGGRIENDYNEQFF
.,TRBV4-2,few,TRBJ1-4,TGTGCCAGCAGCTCCCAAACAGGGCCCCCTAATGAAAAACTGTTTTTT,CASSSQTGPPNEKLFF
TRBD2,TRBV7-3,.,TRBJ2-7,TGTGCCAGCAGCTCGAAAAAGGCCCCGGGACTAGCGAAAGGCTACGAGCAGTACTTC,CASSSKKAPGLAKGYEQYF
TRBD2,TRBV19,.,TRBJ2-1,TGTGCCAGTACCCCTAGCGGGACGTGGAATGAGCAGTTCTTC,CASTPSGTWNEQFF
.,TRBV28,.,TRBJ2-7,TGTGCCAGCAGTTTTTCTGCAGGGGTCATTTACGAGCAGTACTTC,CASSFSAGVIYEQYF
TRBD1,TRBV28,.,TRBJ2-7,TGTGCCAGCAGTAGCCCGGGACAGGGGGGGTACGAGCAGTACTTC,CASSSPGQGGYEQYF
TRBD1,TRBV14,.,TRBJ1-2,TGTGCCAGCGGGACAGCAAATGGCTACACCTTC,CASGTANGYTF
TRBD1,TRBV28,.,TRBJ2-7,TGTGCCAGCAGCGAAGTAACAGGGGGAGCCTACGAGCAGTACTTC,CASSEVTGGAYEQYF
TRBD1,TRBV7-9,.,TRBJ2-4,TGTGCCAGCAGCCTAGCGACAGGGGTAGCCAAAAACATTCAGTACTTC,CASSLATGVAKNIQYF
TRBD2,TRBV6-5,few,TRBJ2-7,TGTGCCAGCAGCCCACCTGGGGGAGGGCCTTGGGAGCAGTACTTC,CASSPPGGGPWEQYF
.,TRBV4-3,.,TRBJ2-5,TGCGCCAGCAGCCAAGATATCTTAATCGAGACCCAGTACTTC,CASSQDILIETQYF
TRBD2,TRBV9,.,TRBJ2-1,TGTGCCAGCAGCGGGGCTAGCGGGAGAGCCCGCCCTGAGCAGTTCTTC,CASSGASGRARPEQFF
.,TRBV9,.,TRBJ1-1,TGTGCCAGCAGCGTAGATACCAACACTGAAGCTTTCTTT,CASSVDTNTEAFF